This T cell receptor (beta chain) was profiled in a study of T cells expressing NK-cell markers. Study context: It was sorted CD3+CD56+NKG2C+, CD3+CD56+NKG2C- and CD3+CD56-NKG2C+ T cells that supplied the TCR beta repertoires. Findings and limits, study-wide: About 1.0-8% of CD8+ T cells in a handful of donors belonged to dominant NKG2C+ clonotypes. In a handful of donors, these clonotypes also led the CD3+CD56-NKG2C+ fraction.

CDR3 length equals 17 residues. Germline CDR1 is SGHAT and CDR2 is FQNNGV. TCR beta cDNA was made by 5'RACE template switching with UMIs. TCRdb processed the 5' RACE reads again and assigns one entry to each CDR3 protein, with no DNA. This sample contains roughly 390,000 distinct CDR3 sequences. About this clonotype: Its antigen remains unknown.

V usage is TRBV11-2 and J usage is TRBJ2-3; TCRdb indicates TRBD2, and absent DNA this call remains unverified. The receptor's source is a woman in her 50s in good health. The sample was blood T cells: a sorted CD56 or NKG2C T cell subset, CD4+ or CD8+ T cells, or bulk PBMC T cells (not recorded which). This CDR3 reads CASSFGSGSLGVDTQYF.